The entry that follows covers one TCR beta chain sequence. The antigen is undetermined. The data are from a study of T-cell memory formation after mild COVID-19. Points from the study as a whole: Pre-infection memory already had some responding clones, implying cross-reactive memory joined. CD4+ clones that contracted lay mainly in CM and EM; CD8+ ones lay in EMRA. Later expanders leaned toward CD4+, whereas clones contracting from day 15 to 85 were balanced CD4/CD8.

The CDR3 sequence is 15 residues long. Deletions cut 9 bases from V and 2 bases from J, with 20 bases between. Germline assignment: CDR1 MNHEY and CDR2 SVGAGI. MiXCR, run by TCRdb on the 5' RACE reads, gives a single entry per CDR3 protein. This sample has about 440,000 distinct CDR3 sequences, with around 18% found just once. The TCR comes from an adult woman who had mild COVID-19 (a few samples of this study predate the infection). Cell type and time point are not known. The sequenced sample was PBMCs or a T cell subset sorted from them (not recorded which). The chain carries TRBV6-5 and TRBJ2-7, with D tentatively TRBD2 (7 bases). As DNA, the CDR3 is TGTGCCAGGAAATTTATCCGGGGGGCAGCCTACGAGCAGTACTTC. Protein product: CARKFIRGAAYEQYF.